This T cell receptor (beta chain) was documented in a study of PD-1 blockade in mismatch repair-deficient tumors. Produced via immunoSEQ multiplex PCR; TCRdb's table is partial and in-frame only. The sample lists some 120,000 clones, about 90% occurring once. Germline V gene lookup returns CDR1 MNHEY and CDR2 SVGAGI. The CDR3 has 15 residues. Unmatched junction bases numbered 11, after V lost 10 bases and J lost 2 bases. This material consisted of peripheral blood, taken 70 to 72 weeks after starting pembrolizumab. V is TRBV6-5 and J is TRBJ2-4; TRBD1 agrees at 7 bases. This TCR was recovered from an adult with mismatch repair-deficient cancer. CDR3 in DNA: TGTGCCACTGGGACAGCCCGGATAACCAAAAACATTCAGTACTTC. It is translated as CATGTARITKNIQYF.